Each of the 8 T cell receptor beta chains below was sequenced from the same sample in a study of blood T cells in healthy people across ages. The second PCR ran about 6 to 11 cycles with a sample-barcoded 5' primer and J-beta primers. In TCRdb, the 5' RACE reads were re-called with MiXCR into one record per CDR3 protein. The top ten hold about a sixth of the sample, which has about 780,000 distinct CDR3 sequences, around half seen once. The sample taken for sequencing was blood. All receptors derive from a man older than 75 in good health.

Here the CDR3 reads CASSLQGWGVQYF. In DNA form, the CDR3 reads TGTGCCAGCAGTTTACAGGGTTGGGGCGTTCAGTACTTC. This chain joins TRBV2 and TRBJ2-7; D is possibly TRBD1 (6 bases). Per germline, CDR1 SNHLY and CDR2 FYNNEI. The germline V and J ends were trimmed by 5 bases and 10 bases, with 18 bases remaining between them. The CDR3 has 13 residues.

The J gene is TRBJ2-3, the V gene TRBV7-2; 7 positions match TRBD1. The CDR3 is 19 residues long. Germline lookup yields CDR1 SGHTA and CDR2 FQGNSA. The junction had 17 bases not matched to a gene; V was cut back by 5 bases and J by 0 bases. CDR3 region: CASSPNLGQSLRSTDTQYF. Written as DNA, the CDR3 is TGTGCCAGCAGCCCTAATTTGGGACAGTCTCTACGAAGCACAGATACGCAGTATTTT.

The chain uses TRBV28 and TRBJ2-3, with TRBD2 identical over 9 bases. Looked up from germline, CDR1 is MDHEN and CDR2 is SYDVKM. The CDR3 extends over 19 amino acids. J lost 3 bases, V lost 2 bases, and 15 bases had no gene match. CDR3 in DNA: TGTGCCAGCAGTTTAGCTTCCTGGGTCGGTAGCGGGAGTACAGATACGCAGTATTTT. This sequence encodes CASSLASWVGSGSTDTQYF.

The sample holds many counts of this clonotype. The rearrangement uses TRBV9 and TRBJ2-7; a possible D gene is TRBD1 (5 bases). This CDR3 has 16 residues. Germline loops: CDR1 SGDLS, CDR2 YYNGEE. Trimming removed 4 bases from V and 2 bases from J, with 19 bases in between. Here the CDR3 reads CASSSRTSSPTYEQYF. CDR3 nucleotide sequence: TGTGCCAGCAGCTCGCGGACATCTTCCCCCACCTACGAGCAGTACTTC.

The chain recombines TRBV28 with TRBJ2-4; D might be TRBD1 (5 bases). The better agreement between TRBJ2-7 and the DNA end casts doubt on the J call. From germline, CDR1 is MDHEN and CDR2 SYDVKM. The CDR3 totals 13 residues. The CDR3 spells CASSSPGRHEQYF. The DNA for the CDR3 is TGTGCCAGCAGTTCTCCAGGGCGCCACGAGCAGTACTTC.

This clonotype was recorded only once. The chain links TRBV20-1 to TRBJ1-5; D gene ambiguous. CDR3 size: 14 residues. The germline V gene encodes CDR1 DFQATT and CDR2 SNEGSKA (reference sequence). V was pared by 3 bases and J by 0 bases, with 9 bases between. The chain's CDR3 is CSARDGNSNQPQHF. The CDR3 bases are TGCAGTGCTAGGGACGGGAATAGCAATCAGCCCCAGCATTTT.

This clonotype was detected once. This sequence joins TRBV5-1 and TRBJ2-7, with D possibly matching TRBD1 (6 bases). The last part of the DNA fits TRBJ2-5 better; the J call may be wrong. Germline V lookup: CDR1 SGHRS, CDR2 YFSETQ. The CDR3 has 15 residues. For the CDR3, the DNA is TGCGCCAGCAGCTTGAAGGGGGACCTTGGAGAGACCCAGTACTTC. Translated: CASSLKGDLGETQYF.

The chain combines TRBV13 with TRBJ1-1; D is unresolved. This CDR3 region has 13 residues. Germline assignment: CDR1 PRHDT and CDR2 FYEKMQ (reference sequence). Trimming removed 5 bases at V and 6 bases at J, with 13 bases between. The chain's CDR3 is CASSLRTHAEAFF. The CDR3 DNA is TGTGCCAGCAGCCTACGGACTCACGCTGAAGCTTTCTTT.